The 18 T cell receptor beta chains reported below all come from one sample, sequenced in a study of blood T cells in healthy people across ages. Using a J-beta primer mix together with a sample-barcoded 5' primer, a second PCR was run for roughly 7 to 11 cycles. One entry per CDR3 protein results from TCRdb running MiXCR on the 5' RACE reads. The table shows roughly 650,000 distinct CDR3 sequences, with about 32% occurring only once. Material for sequencing was blood. Receptor source: a woman aged 80 or over in good health.

V is TRBV4-3 and J is TRBJ1-1, with unresolved D. The V gene lost 3 bases and the J gene lost 1 base, with 9 bases spanning the gap. CDR3 length equals 14 residues. Germline lookup yields CDR1 LGHNA and CDR2 YSLEER. The CDR3 DNA reads as TGCGCCAGCAGCCAGTTGGCAGGGAACACTGAAGCTTTCTTT. Encoded protein: CASSQLAGNTEAFF.

Worth noting for this clonotype: One end of the junction varies from germline; a read error may be responsible. The V and J genes are TRBV2 and TRBJ1-4; weak D call: TRBD1 (5 bases). The CDR3 contains 13 residues. The germline gives CDR1 SNHLY, CDR2 FYNNEI. The CDR3, as DNA: TGTGCCAGCAGAGAGGGGTCGAATGAAAAACGGTTTTTT. It yields the protein CASREGSNEKRFF. Drawing the rest from reference TRBV2 and TRBJ1-4, the complete variable domain is EPEVTQTPSHQVTQMGQEVILRCVPISNHLYFYWYRQILGQKVEFLVSFYNNEISEKSEIFDDQFSVERPDGSNFTLKIRSTKLEDSAMYFCASREGSNEKRFFGSGTQLSVL.

In its sample, this clonotype was seen many times. Here the CDR3 reads CASSLRRDQPQHF. The CDR3, as DNA: TGTGCCAGCAGTTTAAGGCGGGATCAGCCCCAGCATTTT. This rearrangement joins TRBV27 to TRBJ1-5; D not resolved. The V gene's germline CDR1 is MNHEY and CDR2 SMNVEV (reference sequence). Trimming left V 2 bases short and J 5 bases short, with 7 bases between. CDR3 length equals 13 residues.

This clonotype appeared many times. The chain recombines TRBV2 with TRBJ2-7; D unresolved. The CDR3 contains 14 residues. Germline V gives CDR1 SNHLY, CDR2 FYNNEI. V lost 1 base and J 3 bases, leaving 10 bases between the germline ends. The CDR3 loop is CASSEGGPFYEQYF. The CDR3 DNA follows: TGTGCCAGCAGTGAAGGCGGACCCTTCTACGAGCAGTACTTC.

This clonotype was picked up a small number of times. This sequence joins TRBV5-5 and TRBJ1-5; D remains unclear. V lost 0 bases and J 3 bases, leaving 10 bases between the germline ends. Germline V gene lookup returns CDR1 SGHKS and CDR2 YYEKEE (reference sequence). The CDR3 has 15 residues. The DNA for the CDR3 is TGTGCCAGCAGCTTGGACATGCGCTACAATCAGCCCCAGCATTTT. Protein: CASSLDMRYNQPQHF.

In regard to this clonotype: One end of the junction fails to match germline, which may point to a read error. The chain carries TRBV7-9 and TRBJ2-7; D is undetermined. This CDR3 is built from 8 residues. In germline, CDR1 is SEHNR, CDR2 FQNEAQ (reference sequence). This chain's CDR3 is CTSSPTYF. CDR3 nucleotides: TGTACCAGCAGCCCCACGTACTTC.

This clonotype was found many times. The V and J genes are TRBV20-1 and TRBJ1-5, with D perhaps matching TRBD1 (6 bases). Trimming cost V 5 bases and J 4 bases, with 15 bases left between them. The CDR3 consists of 14 residues. CDR1 is DFQATT, CDR2 SNEGSKA, per germline (reference sequence). CDR3 protein: CSAEPARGNQPQHF. Written as DNA, the CDR3 is TGCAGTGCTGAGCCCGCGAGGGGGAATCAGCCCCAGCATTTT.

This clonotype showed up many times. The chain is built from TRBV7-3 and TRBJ1-2; TRBD1 agrees at 7 bases. Germline lookup yields CDR1 SGHTA and CDR2 FQGTGA. This CDR3 comprises 14 residues. Trimming removed 0 bases from V and 7 bases from J; junction bases left unmatched: 5. CDR3: CASSLTRTGGGYTF. DNA for the CDR3: TGTGCCAGCAGCTTAACCCGGACAGGCGGTGGCTACACCTTC.

This clonotype occurred a few times. The rearrangement links TRBV5-1 to TRBJ2-7, with TRBD2 matching over 11 bases. Matching the DNA end better, TRBJ2-5 makes the J call doubtful. This CDR3 comprises 16 residues. Germline V gene data show CDR1 as SGHRS and CDR2 as YFSETQ. The CDR3 is CASSLGPSGGTKTQYF. The CDR3 DNA is TGCGCCAGCAGCCTTGGCCCTAGCGGGGGGACGAAGACCCAGTACTTC.

CDR3 DNA sequence: TGTGCCACTTTATCCGGGACTAGCGGGACTGTCGCCTACAATGAGCAGTTCTTC. This encodes CATLSGTSGTVAYNEQFF. The V call is TRBV2, the J call TRBJ2-1; 13 bases align to TRBD2. CDR3 length: 18 amino acids. Losses at the gene ends were 10 bases for V and 2 bases for J; bases not matched to a gene: 14. The germline CDR1 and CDR2 sequences are SNHLY and FYNNEI.

V is TRBV6-2 or TRBV6-3 and J is TRBJ2-2; 8 bases line up with TRBD1. V shed 10 bases, J shed 4 bases, and the junction held 11 bases outside the gene matches. The CDR3 loop spans 15 amino acids. Germline V gene sequence: CDR1 MNHEY, CDR2 SVGEGT. Here the CDR3 reads CATTTGAPGTGELFF. The CDR3 nucleotides read TGTGCCACCACGACAGGGGCGCCGGGCACCGGGGAGCTGTTTTTT.

About this clonotype: A clone one base away is much larger, so this may be a read error. The chain recombines TRBV4-2 with TRBJ2-7; D is unresolved. Per germline, CDR1 LGHNA and CDR2 YNFKEQ. The V end was cut by 4 bases, the J end by 6 bases, with 13 bases between. The CDR3 length is 13 residues. The CDR3 DNA follows: TGTGCCAGCAGCCCCTCAGTCCCGCCCGAGCAGTACTTC. It codes for CASSPSVPPEQYF.

This clonotype has ten or more counts. The CDR3 region has the DNA TGTGCCAGCAGTTACAACAGGGTAGTCACTGAAGCTTTCTTT. Its protein is CASSYNRVVTEAFF. This rearrangement joins TRBV6-5 to TRBJ1-1; D might be TRBD1 (6 bases). Germline V gene lookup returns CDR1 MNHEY and CDR2 SVGAGI. The CDR3 contains 14 residues. The V end was cut by 2 bases, the J end by 4 bases, with 11 bases between.

V and J are TRBV12-3 or TRBV12-4 and TRBJ1-6; D is undetermined. Trimming left V 4 bases short and J 10 bases short, with 14 bases between. The CDR3 is 14 residues long. CDR3: CASSSPTHGSPLHF. The CDR3 DNA is TGTGCCAGCAGTTCCCCCACCCATGGGTCACCCCTCCACTTT.

In its sample, this clonotype was seen many times. The chain recombines TRBV20-1 with TRBJ2-1; 8 positions agree with TRBD2. V dropped 5 bases and J dropped 9; count of bases not matched to a gene: 18. Germline CDR1 reads DFQATT; CDR2 reads SNEGSKA (reference sequence). The CDR3 sequence is 16 residues long. The CDR3 nucleotides read TGCAGTGCTCCCTCTACCCGCGGGGGGTTCTTGGGTGAGCAGTTCTTC. Translating it yields CSAPSTRGGFLGEQFF.

In its sample, this clonotype was seen many times. The chain has TRBV6-2 or TRBV6-3 and TRBJ1-1; TRBD1 agrees at 9 bases. The CDR3 contains 15 residues. Germline CDR1 is MNHEY and CDR2 is SVGEGT. V shed 6 bases, J shed 6 bases, and the junction held 11 bases outside the gene matches. The CDR3 coding sequence is TGTGCCAGCAGACCGGAGCCGGGACAGGGCGCTGAAGCTTTCTTT. Residues: CASRPEPGQGAEAFF.

To note about this clonotype: This CDR3 is missing its conserved last phenylalanine or tryptophan, likely due to a read error. V gene TRBV20-1 combines with J gene TRBJ2-1; tentatively, D is TRBD2 (6 bases). The CDR3 runs to 14 residues. Trimming stripped 1 base from V and 7 bases from J, with 14 bases between. The germline CDR1 and CDR2 sequences are DFQATT and SNEGSKA (reference sequence). The CDR3 coding sequence is TGCAGTGCTAGAGTTGGGAGGCGCAGAAATGAGCAGTTCCTC. It yields the protein CSARVGRRRNEQFL.

This clonotype was found many times. The chain recombines TRBV6-6 with TRBJ2-5; D unclear. V was shortened by 2 bases and J by 6 bases, with 13 bases between the two germline ends. Germline values: CDR1 MNHNY, CDR2 SVGAGI (reference sequence). The CDR3 has 14 residues. The CDR3 region is CASSYDGQRQTQYF. Written as DNA, the CDR3 is TGTGCCAGCAGTTACGACGGCCAGAGACAGACCCAGTACTTC.